This T cell receptor beta chain stems from a study of T-cell memory formation after mild COVID-19. Study-level background: TCR clusters showed largely donor specificity.

With regard to this clonotype: Its specificity is unknown.

From 5'RACE with constant-segment primers came TCR alpha and TCR beta cDNA libraries that carried sample barcodes and UMIs. Via MiXCR, TCRdb re-called the 5' RACE reads, giving one row per CDR3 protein. The sample has about 430,000 distinct CDR3 sequences; 20% to 25% are singletons. Whole-study findings and limits: CD4+ bias marked clones expanding day 15 to 37, unlike balanced contracting clones. The study detected some responding clones in pre-infection memory, suggesting cross-reactive memory joined.

The CDR3 spans 18 residues. From germline, CDR1 is SGDLS and CDR2 YYNGEE. V lost 6 bases and J 0 bases, leaving 19 bases between the germline ends. Specimen: PBMCs or a T cell subset sorted from them (not recorded which). This receptor was obtained from an adult woman who had mild COVID-19 (a few samples of this study predate the infection). Cell type and time point are not known. J is TRBJ2-6 and V is TRBV9; D call uncertain. The CDR3 loop is CASTRGRHSPSGANVLTF. In nucleotides, the CDR3 is TGTGCCAGCACTCGAGGCCGTCACTCGCCCTCTGGGGCCAACGTCCTGACTTTC.